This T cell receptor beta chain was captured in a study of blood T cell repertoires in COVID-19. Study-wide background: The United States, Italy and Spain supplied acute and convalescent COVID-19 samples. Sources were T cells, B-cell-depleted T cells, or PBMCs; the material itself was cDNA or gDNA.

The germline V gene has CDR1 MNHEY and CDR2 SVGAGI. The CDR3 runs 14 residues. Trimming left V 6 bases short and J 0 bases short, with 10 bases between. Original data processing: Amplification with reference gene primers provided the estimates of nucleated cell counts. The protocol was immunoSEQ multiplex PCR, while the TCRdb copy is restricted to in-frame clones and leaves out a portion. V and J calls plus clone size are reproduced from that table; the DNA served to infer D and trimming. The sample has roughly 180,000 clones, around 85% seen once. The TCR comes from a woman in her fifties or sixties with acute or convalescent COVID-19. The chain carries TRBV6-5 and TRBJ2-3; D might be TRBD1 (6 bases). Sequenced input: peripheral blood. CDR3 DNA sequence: TGTGCCAGCAGGGGGACACCCAGCACAGATACGCAGTATTTT. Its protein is CASRGTPSTDTQYF.